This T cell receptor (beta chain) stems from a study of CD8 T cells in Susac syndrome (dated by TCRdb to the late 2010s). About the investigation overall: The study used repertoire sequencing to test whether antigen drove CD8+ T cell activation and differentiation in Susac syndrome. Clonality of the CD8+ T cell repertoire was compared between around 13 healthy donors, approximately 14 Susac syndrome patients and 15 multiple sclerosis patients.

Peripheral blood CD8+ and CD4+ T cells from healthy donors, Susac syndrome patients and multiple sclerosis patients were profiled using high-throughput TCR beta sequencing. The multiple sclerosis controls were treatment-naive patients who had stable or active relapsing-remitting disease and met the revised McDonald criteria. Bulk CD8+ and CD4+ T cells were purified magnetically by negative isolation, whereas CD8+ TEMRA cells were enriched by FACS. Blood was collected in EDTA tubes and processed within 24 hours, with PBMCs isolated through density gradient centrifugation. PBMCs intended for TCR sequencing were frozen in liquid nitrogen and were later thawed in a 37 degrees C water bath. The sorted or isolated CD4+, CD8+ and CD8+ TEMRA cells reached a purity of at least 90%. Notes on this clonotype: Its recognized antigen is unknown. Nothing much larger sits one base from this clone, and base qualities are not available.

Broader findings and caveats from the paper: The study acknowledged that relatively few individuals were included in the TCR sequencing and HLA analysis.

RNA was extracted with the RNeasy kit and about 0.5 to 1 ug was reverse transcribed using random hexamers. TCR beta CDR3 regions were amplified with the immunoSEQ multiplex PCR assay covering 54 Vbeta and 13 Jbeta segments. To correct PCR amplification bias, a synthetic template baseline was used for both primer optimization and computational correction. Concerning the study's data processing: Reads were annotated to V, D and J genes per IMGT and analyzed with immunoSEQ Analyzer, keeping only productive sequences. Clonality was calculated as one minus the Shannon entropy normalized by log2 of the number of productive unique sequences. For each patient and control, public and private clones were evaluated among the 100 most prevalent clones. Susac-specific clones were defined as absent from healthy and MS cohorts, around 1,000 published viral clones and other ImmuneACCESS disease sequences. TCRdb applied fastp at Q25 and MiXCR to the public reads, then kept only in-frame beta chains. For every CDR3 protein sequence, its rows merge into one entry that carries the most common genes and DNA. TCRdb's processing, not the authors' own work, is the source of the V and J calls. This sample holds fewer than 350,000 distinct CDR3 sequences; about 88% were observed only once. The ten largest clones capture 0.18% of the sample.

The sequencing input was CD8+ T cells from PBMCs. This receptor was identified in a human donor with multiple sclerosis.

DNA sequence: TGTGCCAGCAGGCACCTCGTACAGGGAGGGCTCGGTGGCTACACCTTC. Its protein reads: CASRHLVQGGLGGYTF. The rearrangement joined TRBV27 to TRBJ1-2; matching of 6 bases hints at TRBD1 as the D gene. The CDR3 runs 16 amino acids, cysteine and phenylalanine included. Kept here is only the CDR3 DNA, which spans 48 bases and is read in frame from base 1. The CDR1 and CDR2 encoded by the germline V gene (reference sequence) are MNHEY and SMNVEV. The V and J ends are trimmed by 6 bases and 7 bases, leaving 24 bases between them.